A single TCR beta chain is shown here with its context. The antigen remains undetermined. This table comes from immunoSEQ multiplex PCR, and its TCRdb copy is limited to in-frame clones, with some not included. The table lists over a million clones, roughly 96% of them singletons. The CDR3 has 16 residues. V dropped 1 base and J dropped 1 base, with 14 bases sitting between them. Germline assignment: CDR1 LNHNV and CDR2 YYDKDF (reference sequence). The data belong to a study of shared clonotypes between healthy human individuals. Study findings and constraints: Larger estimated richness was generally recorded for naive subsets relative to memory subsets.

The sequence derives from a man under 40 in good health. The specimen sequenced was naive CD4+ T cells sorted from blood. Subset of the sample: CD45RA+ positively selected. The V and J genes are TRBV15 and TRBJ2-7; possibly TRBD2 for D (6 bases). The chain's CDR3 is CATSRGLGGPSYEQYF. CDR3 bases: TGTGCCACCAGCAGAGGGTTGGGAGGTCCGTCCTACGAGCAGTACTTC.